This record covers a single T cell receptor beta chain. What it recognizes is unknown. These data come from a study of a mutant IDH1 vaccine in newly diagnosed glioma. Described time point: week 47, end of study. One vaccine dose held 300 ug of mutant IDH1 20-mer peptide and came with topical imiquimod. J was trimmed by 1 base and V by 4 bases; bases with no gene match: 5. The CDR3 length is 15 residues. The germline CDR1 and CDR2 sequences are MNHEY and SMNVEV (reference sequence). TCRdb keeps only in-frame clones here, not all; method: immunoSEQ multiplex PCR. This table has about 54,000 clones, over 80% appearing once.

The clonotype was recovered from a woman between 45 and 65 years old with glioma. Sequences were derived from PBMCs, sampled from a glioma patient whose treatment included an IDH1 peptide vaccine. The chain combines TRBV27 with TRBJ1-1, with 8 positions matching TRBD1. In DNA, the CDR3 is TGTGCCAGCAGTTCGTGGGGGACAGGGAACACTGAAGCTTTCTTT. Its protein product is CASSSWGTGNTEAFF.